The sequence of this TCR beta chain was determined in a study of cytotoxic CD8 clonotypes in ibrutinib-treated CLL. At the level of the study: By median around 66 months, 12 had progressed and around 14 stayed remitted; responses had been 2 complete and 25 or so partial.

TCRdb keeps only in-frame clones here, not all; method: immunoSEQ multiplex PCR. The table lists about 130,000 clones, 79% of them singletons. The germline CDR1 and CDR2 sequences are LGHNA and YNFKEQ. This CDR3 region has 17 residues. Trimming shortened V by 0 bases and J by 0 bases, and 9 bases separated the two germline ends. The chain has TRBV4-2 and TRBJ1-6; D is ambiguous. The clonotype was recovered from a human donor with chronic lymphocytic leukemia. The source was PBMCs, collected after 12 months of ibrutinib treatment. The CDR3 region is CASSQEARSSYNSPLHF. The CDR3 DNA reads TGTGCCAGCAGCCAAGAGGCCAGGAGCTCCTATAATTCACCCCTCCACTTT.